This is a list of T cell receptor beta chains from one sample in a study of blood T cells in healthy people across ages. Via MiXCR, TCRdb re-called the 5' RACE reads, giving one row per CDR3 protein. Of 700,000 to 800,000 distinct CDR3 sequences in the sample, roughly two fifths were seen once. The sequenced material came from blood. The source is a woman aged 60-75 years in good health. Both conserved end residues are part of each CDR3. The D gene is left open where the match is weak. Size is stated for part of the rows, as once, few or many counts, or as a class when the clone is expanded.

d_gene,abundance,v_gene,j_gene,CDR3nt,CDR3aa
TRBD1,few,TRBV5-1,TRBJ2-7,TGCGCCAGCGCCCTGGACAGGACCTACGAGCAGTACTTC,CASALDRTYEQYF
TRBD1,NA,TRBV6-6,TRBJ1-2,TGTGCCAGCGGACAGACGGGGACAGGTTCCCATGGCTACACCTTC,CASGQTGTGSHGYTF
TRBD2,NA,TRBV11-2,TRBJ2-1,TGTGCCAGCAGCTTACTACTAGCGGGGAGCTCCTACAATGAGCAGTTCTTC,CASSLLLAGSSYNEQFF
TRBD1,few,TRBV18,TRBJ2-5,TGTGCCAGCTCACTGACAGGGGCTGACTACCAAGAGACCCAGTACTTC,CASSLTGADYQETQYF
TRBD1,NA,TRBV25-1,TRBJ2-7,TGTGCCAGCAGTGAATCTACCGACAGGGGCGAGCAGTACTTC,CASSESTDRGEQYF
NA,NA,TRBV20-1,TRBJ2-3,TGCAGTGCTAGAGCAGGGCAAGATACGCAGTATTTT,CSARAGQDTQYF
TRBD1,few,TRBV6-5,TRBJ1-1,TGTGCCAGCAGTTCACAGGGGGCGCCTGAAGCTTTCTTT,CASSSQGAPEAFF
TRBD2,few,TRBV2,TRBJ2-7,TGTGCCAGCAGTGAACTACTAGCGGGGGCTCGCGAGCAGTACTTC,CASSELLAGAREQYF
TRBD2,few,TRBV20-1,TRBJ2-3,TGCAGTGCTACCAAACTAGCGGGAGGGACAGATACGCAGTATTTT,CSATKLAGGTDTQYF
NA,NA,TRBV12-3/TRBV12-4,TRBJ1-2,TGTGCCAGCACCAGGACAGAGACTAACTATGGCTACACCTTC,CASTRTETNYGYTF
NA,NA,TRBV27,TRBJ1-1,TGTGCCAGCAGGATCCTAGGGGGGAGCACTGAAGCTTTCTTT,CASRILGGSTEAFF
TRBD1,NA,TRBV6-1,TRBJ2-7,TGTGCCAGCAGTGATTCGTCCTACAGGGGTAAACGGGAGCAGTACTTC,CASSDSSYRGKREQYF
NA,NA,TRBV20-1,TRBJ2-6,TGCAGTGCCACTGGACGGATCCTCTCTGGGGCCAACGTCCTGACTTTC,CSATGRILSGANVLTF
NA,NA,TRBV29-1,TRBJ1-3,TGCAGCGTTGATGGGAGCATCTCTGGAAACACCATATATTTT,CSVDGSISGNTIYF
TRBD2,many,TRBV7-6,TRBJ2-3,TGTGCCAGCAGCTTAGCGCTAGCGGGGGGCACAGATACGCAGTATTTT,CASSLALAGGTDTQYF
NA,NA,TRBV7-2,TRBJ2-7,TGTGCCAGCAGCTTAGGAGGAACCAGACTCAGCTCCTACGAGCAGTACTTC,CASSLGGTRLSSYEQYF
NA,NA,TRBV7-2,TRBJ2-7,TGTGCCAGCAGCCCCCCTAGCGACAATGAGCAGTACTTC,CASSPPSDNEQYF
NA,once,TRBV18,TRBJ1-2,TGTGCCAGCTCACCTAAAGGTCCAGGAGCAACTAACTATGGCTACACCTTC,CASSPKGPGATNYGYTF
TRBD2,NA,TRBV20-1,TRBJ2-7,TGCAGTGCCAGCGGACTAGCGGGGGGGCCGAGCAATGAGCAGTACTTC,CSASGLAGGPSNEQYF
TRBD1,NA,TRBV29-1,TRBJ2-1,TGCAGCGTCGCCGGGACAGGGGGCAATGAGCAGTTCTTC,CSVAGTGGNEQFF
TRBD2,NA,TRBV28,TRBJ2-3,TGTGCCAGCAGGGGCGGGGGAGGGCAGTCAGATACGCAGTATTTT,CASRGGGGQSDTQYF
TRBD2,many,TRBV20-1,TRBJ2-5,TGCAGTGCTAGAGGCCCGACTAGCGGGAGAACCAATGAGCAGTACTTC,CSARGPTSGRTNEQYF
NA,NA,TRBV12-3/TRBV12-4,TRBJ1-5,TGTGCCAGCAGTTTATGGCAGCTAGTGGTTAGAGGTCAGCCCCAGCATTTT,CASSLWQLVVRGQPQHF
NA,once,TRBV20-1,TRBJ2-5,TGCAGTGCCCCGGACAGCATCCAAGAGACCCAGTACTTC,CSAPDSIQETQYF
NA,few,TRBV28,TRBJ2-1,TGTGCCAGCAGTTTTTATCGGAGTGGACCTCGGCAGTTCTTC,CASSFYRSGPRQFF
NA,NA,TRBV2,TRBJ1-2,TGTGCCAGCAGTGTCCGGGGTGGAAGCGATGGCTACACCTTC,CASSVRGGSDGYTF
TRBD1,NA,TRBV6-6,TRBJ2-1,TGTGCCAGCAGTTATGTAGGGACAGGGAGAGGGGAGCAGTTCTTC,CASSYVGTGRGEQFF
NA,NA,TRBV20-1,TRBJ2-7,TGCAGTGCTAGCGGGGACAAGATCTCCTACGAGCAGTACTTC,CSASGDKISYEQYF
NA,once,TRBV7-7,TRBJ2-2,TGTGCCAGCAGCGTGACTAGAAACACCGGGGAGCTGTTTTTT,CASSVTRNTGELFF
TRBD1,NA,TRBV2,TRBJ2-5,TGTGCCAGCAGTGAAACTCTGGACAGGGGCCCAGAGACCCAGTACTTC,CASSETLDRGPETQYF
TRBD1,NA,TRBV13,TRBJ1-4,TGTGCCAGCAGCTTAGGCGCTAATGGCAGGGGGGAAAAACTGTTTTTT,CASSLGANGRGEKLFF
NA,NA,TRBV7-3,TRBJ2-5,TGTGCCAGCAGCCAGGGGTTCCAAGAGACCCAGTACTTC,CASSQGFQETQYF
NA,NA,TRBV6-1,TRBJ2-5,TGTGCCACCTACTCCAGCCCCCAGCAGTACTTC,CATYSSPQQYF
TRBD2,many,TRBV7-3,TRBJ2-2,TGTGCCAGCAGCTTAACGTTCGGGGGGGGCGCTGCCGGGGAGCTGTTTTTT,CASSLTFGGGAAGELFF
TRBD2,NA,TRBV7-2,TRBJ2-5,TGTGCCAGCAGCTTCGGACTAGCGGGGGGGCGGGAGACCCAGTACTTC,CASSFGLAGGRETQYF
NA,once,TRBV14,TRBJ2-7,TGTGCCAGCAGCCTATGGGCCGAGCAGTACTTC,CASSLWAEQYF
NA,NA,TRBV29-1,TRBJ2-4,TGCAGCGTTGAAGATTGGGAGAGGAGCATTCAGTACTTC,CSVEDWERSIQYF
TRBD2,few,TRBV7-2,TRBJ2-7,TGTGCCAGTCGACTAGCGGGATCCTACAATGAGCAGTACTTC,CASRLAGSYNEQYF
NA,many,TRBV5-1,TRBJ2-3,TGCGCCAGCAGCTCGGGGGACCTCACAGATACGCAGTATTTT,CASSSGDLTDTQYF
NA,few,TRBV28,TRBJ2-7,TGTGCCAGCAGTGCATATATTGCGGGGAGCTCCTACGAGCAGTACTTC,CASSAYIAGSSYEQYF
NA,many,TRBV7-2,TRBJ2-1,TGTGCCAGCAGCTTAGTGAGACGGGACACCAACAATGAGCAGTTCTTC,CASSLVRRDTNNEQFF
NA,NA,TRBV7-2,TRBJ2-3,TGTGCCAGCAGCTACTCGTATAGGACTCCGCTACAGTATTTT,CASSYSYRTPLQYF
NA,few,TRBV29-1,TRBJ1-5,TGCAGCGTTGGGAGTTTCAATCAGCCCCAGCATTTT,CSVGSFNQPQHF
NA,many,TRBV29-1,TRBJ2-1,TGCAGCGTTGTGTGGGGAGTCCACAATGAGCAGTTCTTC,CSVVWGVHNEQFF
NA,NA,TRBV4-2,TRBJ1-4,TGTGCCAGTAGCCAAGTTGGGGGGGTTGAGGGAAAACTGTTTTTT,CASSQVGGVEGKLFF
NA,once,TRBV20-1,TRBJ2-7,TGCAGTGCTAGAGGGAGAGGGGGTTTGGAGACCCGGTACTTC,CSARGRGGLETRYF
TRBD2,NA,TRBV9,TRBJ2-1,TGTGCCAGCAGCGTATCACTAGCGGGAGGGCCCTACGAGCAGTTCTTC,CASSVSLAGGPYEQFF
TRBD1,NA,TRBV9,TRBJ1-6,TGTGCCAGCAGCGTAACGACAGGGACCTATAATTCACCCCTCCACTTT,CASSVTTGTYNSPLHF
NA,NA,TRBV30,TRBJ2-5,TGTGCCTGCGTGGGAAAGGCGGGAGAGACCCAGTACTTC,CACVGKAGETQYF
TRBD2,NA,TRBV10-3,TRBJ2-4,TGTGCCATCAGTGAGTCGCTAGCGGGGAGCCAAAACATTCAGTACTTC,CAISESLAGSQNIQYF
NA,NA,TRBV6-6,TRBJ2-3,TGTGCCAGCAGTTATGGACAGTACACAGATACGCAGTATTTT,CASSYGQYTDTQYF
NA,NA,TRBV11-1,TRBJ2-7,TGTGCCAGCAGCTCCACAGACATTTCCTACGAGCAGTACTTC,CASSSTDISYEQYF
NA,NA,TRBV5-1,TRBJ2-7,TGCGCCAGCAGCTGGAAGAGCTCCTACGAGCAGTACTTC,CASSWKSSYEQYF
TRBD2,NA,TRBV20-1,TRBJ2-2,TGCAGTGCTAGGGGGACTAGCGGGATATTCGCGAACACCGGGGAGCTGTTTTTT,CSARGTSGIFANTGELFF
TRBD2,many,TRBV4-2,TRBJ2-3,TGTGCCAGCAGCCAAGATACTAGCGGGATTCAGTATTTT,CASSQDTSGIQYF